The clone carrying this T cell receptor beta chain was seen a single time. Its antigen is undetermined. This may arise from a read error, as a much more abundant clone is one base away. The CDR3 contains 13 residues. CDR1 is LNHNV and CDR2 is YYDKDF in the germline V gene (reference sequence). The data stem from a study of post-analysis software for immune sequencing data. Study conclusions and caveats: By F measure, strong co-clustering occurred among samples prepared in the same batch. A few TRBV segments occurring more often in patients than controls included TRBV5-6, TRBV5-1 and TRBV20-1.

Researchers reported that TCR beta cDNA libraries carried unique molecular identifiers. TCRdb passed the PCR reads through MiXCR, listing each CDR3 protein once. The sample records some 260,000 distinct CDR3 sequences, about 38% being singletons. V gene TRBV15 combines with J gene TRBJ2-1, with 9 bases lining up with TRBD2. The sequence came from a girl aged 10-17 years with multiple sclerosis. Material: blood. CDR3 in amino acids: CAASIIAGEGQFF. CDR3 nucleotide sequence: TGTGCCGCCAGCATAATAGCGGGAGAAGGGCAGTTCTTC.